This T cell receptor beta chain was retrieved from a study of blood T cell repertoires in COVID-19. Study in general: The United States, Italy and Spain provided the acute and convalescent COVID-19 samples. From T cells, B-cell-depleted T cells, or PBMCs came the material, which was cDNA or gDNA.

Here immunoSEQ multiplex PCR was the method, and the copy in TCRdb shows in-frame clones only, minus some. The data hold 350,000 to 450,000 clones, with 91% observed a single time. The CDR3 sequence is 13 residues long. Germline loops: CDR1 SGHNT, CDR2 YYREEE (reference sequence). J gave up 5 bases and V 4 bases, and 4 bases lay outside the gene matches. The rearrangement links TRBV5-4 to TRBJ2-5; 8 positions match TRBD1. This receptor was obtained from a middle-aged woman who had been exposed to COVID-19. Sequencing used PBMCs or T cells enriched from blood (not recorded which). In nucleotides, the CDR3 is TGTGCCAGCAGCCGGACAGGGTCGGAGACCCAGTACTTC. Translation: CASSRTGSETQYF.